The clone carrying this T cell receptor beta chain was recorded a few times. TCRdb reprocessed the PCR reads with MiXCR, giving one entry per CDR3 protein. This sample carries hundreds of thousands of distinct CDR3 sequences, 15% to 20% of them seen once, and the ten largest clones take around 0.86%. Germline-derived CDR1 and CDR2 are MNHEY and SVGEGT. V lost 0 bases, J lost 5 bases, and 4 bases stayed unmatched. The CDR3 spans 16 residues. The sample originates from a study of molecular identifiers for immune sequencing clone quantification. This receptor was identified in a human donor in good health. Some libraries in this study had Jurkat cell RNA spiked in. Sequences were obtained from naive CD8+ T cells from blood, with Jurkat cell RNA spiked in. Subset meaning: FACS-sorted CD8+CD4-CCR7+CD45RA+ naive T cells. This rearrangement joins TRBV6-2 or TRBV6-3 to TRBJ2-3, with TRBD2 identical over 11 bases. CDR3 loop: CASSYSTSGGIDTQYF. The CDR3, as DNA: TGTGCCAGCAGTTACTCAACTAGCGGGGGAATAGATACGCAGTATTTT.